Following are 7 T cell receptor beta chains from one sample sequenced in a study of vaccination and CD4 T cells after COVID-19. Once obtained from cultured CD4+ T cells, the DNA was sequenced using the Oncomine TCR Beta short-read assay. MiXCR was run by TCRdb on the PCR reads, yielding one entry per CDR3 protein. Of 9,000 to 13,000 distinct CDR3 sequences in the sample, roughly 66% were seen once. These receptors have no known antigen. Treatment indicated: roughly nine-day PBMC culture with coronavirus spike peptide pools or control peptides (ViraFEST assay). The specimen was CD4+ T cells from blood, cultured in vitro. The receptors stem from a human donor who had recovered from COVID-19.

The gene calls are TRBV28 and TRBJ2-2; the D is unclear. This CDR3 has 12 residues. Germline assignment: CDR1 MDHEN and CDR2 SYDVKM. V lost 6 bases, J lost 1 base, and 3 bases lay in between. The DNA of the CDR3 is TGTGCCAGCAGGAGGAACACCGGGGAGCTGTTTTTT. It encodes CASRRNTGELFF.

The rearrangement joins TRBV7-2 to TRBJ1-5; tentatively, D is TRBD1 (6 bases). V lost 3 bases to trimming and J lost 5 bases, with 8 bases between them. The germline V gene encodes CDR1 SGHTA and CDR2 FQGNSA. The CDR3 loop spans 13 amino acids. The chain's CDR3 is CASSLDSDQPQHF. As DNA, the CDR3 is TGTGCCAGCAGCTTGGACAGCGATCAGCCCCAGCATTTT.

The J gene is TRBJ1-2, the V gene TRBV5-6; D is unclear. The CDR3 totals 13 residues. V dropped 0 bases and J dropped 8 bases, with 11 bases sitting between them. CDR1 and CDR2 from the germline V gene are SGHDT and YYEEEE. The CDR3 nucleotides read TGTGCCAGCAGCTTGGTTCTGTCGGGCGGCTACACCTTC. It codes for CASSLVLSGGYTF.

The V call is TRBV20-1, the J call TRBJ1-6; D remains unclear. V lost 0 bases and J 6 bases, leaving 6 bases between the germline ends. CDR3 length: 13 amino acids. The germline V gene has CDR1 DFQATT and CDR2 SNEGSKA (reference sequence). The CDR3 spells CSARDTINSPLHF. In nucleotides, the CDR3 is TGCAGTGCTAGAGACACTATTAATTCACCCCTCCACTTT.

The chain joins TRBV6-2 or TRBV6-3 to TRBJ1-2; D is uncertain. This CDR3 is 15 amino acids long. Trimming took off 4 bases at V and 0 bases at J, with 12 bases between the two ends. Per the germline V gene, CDR1 is MNHEY and CDR2 is SVGEGT. The CDR3 loop reads CASSSRSNTNYGYTF. Written as DNA, the CDR3 is TGTGCCAGCAGTTCCCGAAGTAATACTAACTATGGCTACACCTTC.

The rearrangement joins TRBV7-2 to TRBJ2-7; no reliable D call. This CDR3 is 15 amino acids long. Deletions cut 7 bases from V and 0 bases from J, with 16 bases between. Germline lookup yields CDR1 SGHTA and CDR2 FQGNSA. This CDR3 is CASKPRVGPSYEQYF. In DNA form, the CDR3 reads TGTGCCAGCAAACCCCGGGTCGGACCCTCCTACGAGCAGTACTTC.

V and J are TRBV24-1 and TRBJ1-2; D perhaps matches TRBD1 (5 bases). Germline V gives CDR1 KGHDR, CDR2 SFDVKD. The V end lost 3 bases, the J end lost 5 bases, and 15 bases lay between the germline ends. The CDR3 consists of 15 residues. This CDR3 reads CATSDTGRRGYGYTF. The CDR3 DNA sequence: TGTGCCACCAGTGATACTGGGCGGAGGGGATATGGCTACACCTTC.